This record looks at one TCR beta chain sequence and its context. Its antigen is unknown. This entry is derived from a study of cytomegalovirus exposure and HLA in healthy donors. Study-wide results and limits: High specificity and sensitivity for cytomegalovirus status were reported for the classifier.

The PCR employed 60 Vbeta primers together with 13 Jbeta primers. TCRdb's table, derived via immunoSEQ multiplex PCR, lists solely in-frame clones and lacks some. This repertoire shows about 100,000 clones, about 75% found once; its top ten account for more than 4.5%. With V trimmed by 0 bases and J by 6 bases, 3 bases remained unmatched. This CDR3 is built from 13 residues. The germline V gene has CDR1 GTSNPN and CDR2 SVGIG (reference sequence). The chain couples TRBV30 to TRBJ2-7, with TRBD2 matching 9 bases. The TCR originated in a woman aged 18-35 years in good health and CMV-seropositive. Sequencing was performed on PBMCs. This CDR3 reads CAWSVELAGEQYF. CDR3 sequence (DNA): TGTGCCTGGAGTGTAGAACTAGCGGGCGAGCAGTACTTC.